This T cell receptor (beta chain) is drawn from a study of chemoradiotherapy in HPV16-positive cancers. Study-wide results and limits: For HPV16-positive patients, expanding HPV-responsive T cells associated with longer recurrence-free survival.

Samples were taken several times over chemoradiotherapy. Germline V gene lookup returns CDR1 SNHLY and CDR2 FYNNEI. The CDR3 contains 14 residues. Between the trimmed V and J ends, which lost 2 bases and 3 bases, there was a span of 11 bases. TCRdb's table, derived via immunoSEQ multiplex PCR, lists solely in-frame clones and lacks some. The sample lists approximately 11,000 clones; about three quarters were seen once. As for this clone: No antigen is known for it.

This clonotype was obtained from a human donor with HPV-associated anogenital cancer. The rearrangement links TRBV2 to TRBJ2-7; no clear D. The sample was taken from a patient who underwent chemoradiotherapy. CDR3 amino acids: CASSEKAIIYEQYF. The CDR3 DNA follows: TGTGCCAGCAGTGAAAAAGCGATTATCTACGAGCAGTACTTC.